The 22 T cell receptor beta chains given below trace back to one sample, sequenced in a study of blood T cell repertoires in COVID-19. The protocol was immunoSEQ multiplex PCR, while the TCRdb copy is restricted to in-frame clones and leaves out a portion. The sample gives 260,000 or so clones, 85% of which show up once; around 2.3% is in the top ten. Specimen: PBMCs or T cells enriched from blood (not recorded which). These receptors originate from a woman between 45 and 60 years old who had recovered from COVID-19.

The chain joins TRBV7-9 to TRBJ2-2, with 7 bases that match TRBD1. V dropped 4 bases and J dropped 5; count of bases not matched to a gene: 7. The length of the CDR3 is 15 residues. Germline assignment: CDR1 SEHNR and CDR2 FQNEAQ (reference sequence). The CDR3, as DNA: TGTGCCAGCAGCTACAGGGGACGAAGGACCGGGGAGCTGTTTTTT. It yields the protein CASSYRGRRTGELFF.

The rearrangement joins TRBV11-3 to TRBJ2-1, with TRBD1 matching 11 bases. CDR1 and CDR2 (germline): SGHNT, YENEEA. The CDR3 contains 16 residues. After removal of 6 bases from V and 4 bases from J, the junction contained 8 bases not matched to a gene. The CDR3 region has the DNA TGTGCCAGCAGTTCGGACAGGGGGCCTTCTTACAATGAGCAGTTCTTC. Translated, it gives CASSSDRGPSYNEQFF.

This clone came up a few times. The chain couples TRBV25-1 to TRBJ1-6; D unclear. The CDR3 loop spans 16 amino acids. Per the germline V gene, CDR1 is MGHDK and CDR2 is SYGVNS. The V end lost 2 bases, the J end lost 0 bases, and 8 bases lay between the germline ends. CDR3 in DNA: TGTGCCAGCAGTGAAGGGAGGAGCTCCTATAATTCACCCCTCCACTTT. This codes for CASSEGRSSYNSPLHF.

This rearrangement joins TRBV19 to TRBJ1-5, with D maybe TRBD1 (6 bases). Germline CDR1 and CDR2: LNHDA and SQIVND (reference sequence). The CDR3 contains 14 residues. The V end lost 3 bases, the J end lost 4 bases, and 10 bases lay between the germline ends. CDR3 loop: CASSIQGPNQPQHF. CDR3 nucleotides: TGTGCCAGTAGTATTCAGGGGCCAAATCAGCCCCAGCATTTT.

The V and J genes are TRBV30 and TRBJ2-5; D perhaps matches TRBD1 (5 bases). The V and J ends lost 1 base and 9 bases respectively, with 12 bases between them. This CDR3 comprises 12 residues. The germline V gene encodes CDR1 GTSNPN and CDR2 SVGIG (reference sequence). The DNA of the CDR3 is TGTGCCTGGAGTGCTATGACAGTGGCCCAGTACTTC. It translates to CAWSAMTVAQYF.

J is TRBJ1-2 and V is TRBV7-9; TRBD1 agrees at 10 bases. Germline CDR1 is SEHNR and CDR2 is FQNEAQ (reference sequence). Trimming took 6 bases from V and 6 from J; bases not matched to a gene: 10. The CDR3 sequence is 15 residues long. Here the CDR3 DNA reads TGTGCCAGCAGTCCTACGACAGGGGGCTTCCATGGCTACACCTTC. As protein: CASSPTTGGFHGYTF.

The rearrangement uses TRBV11-2 and TRBJ1-3, with D unclear. V was cut by 3 bases and J by 0 bases, with 9 bases left in between. Germline CDR1 reads SGHAT; CDR2 reads FQNNGV. This CDR3 spans 15 amino acids. CDR3 in DNA: TGTGCCAGCAGCTTCGAGGCGAGCTCTGGAAACACCATATATTTT. This gives the protein CASSFEASSGNTIYF.

The chain is built from TRBV18 and TRBJ2-1; 7 nucleotides align to TRBD1. Germline trimming cut 0 bases from V and 6 bases from J; bases unmatched to any gene: 11. CDR1 KGHSH and CDR2 LQKENI come from the germline V gene. CDR3 size: 17 residues. The DNA for the CDR3 is TGTGCCAGCTCACCACCCTCTGGGACAGCTCGGGGCAATGAGCAGTTCTTC. Its protein product is CASSPPSGTARGNEQFF.

This clone came up once. The rearrangement joins TRBV5-6 to TRBJ1-1; unclear D gene. Trimming shortened V by 1 base and J by 4 bases, and 8 bases separated the two germline ends. This CDR3 spans 13 amino acids. The germline V gene has CDR1 SGHDT and CDR2 YYEEEE. The CDR3 loop is CASSLNRGTEAFF. The CDR3, as DNA: TGTGCCAGCAGCTTGAACCGGGGCACTGAAGCTTTCTTT.

Comments on this clone: At the DNA level, this CDR3 is encoded by other sequences in the same sample as well. The chain joins TRBV18 to TRBJ1-2; TRBD1 agrees at 7 bases. The CDR3 contains 14 residues. The germline CDR1 and CDR2 sequences are KGHSH and LQKENI. J was trimmed by 7 bases and V by 3 bases; bases with no gene match: 8. CDR3 nucleotide sequence: TGTGCCAGCTCACCTTCGGACAGGACCCGTGGCTACACCTTC. Protein product: CASSPSDRTRGYTF.

This rearrangement joins TRBV7-6 to TRBJ2-5; unclear D gene. Germline CDR1 is SGHVS and CDR2 is FNYEAQ. CDR3 length: 14 amino acids. Trimming removed 5 bases at V and 3 bases at J, with 13 bases between. The CDR3 is CASSLNVVEETQYF. The CDR3 DNA is TGTGCCAGCAGCCTAAACGTGGTTGAAGAGACCCAGTACTTC.

V usage is TRBV18 and J usage is TRBJ2-3, with a tentative D call TRBD2 (5 bases). The germline V gene encodes CDR1 KGHSH and CDR2 LQKENI. V lost 4 bases and J lost 6, with 17 bases in between. This CDR3 comprises 15 residues. The DNA for the CDR3 is TGTGCCAGCTCACAACTACCGGACTCCCGGGATACGCAGTATTTT. This translates into CASSQLPDSRDTQYF.

V is TRBV5-6 and J is TRBJ1-2; D is perhaps TRBD1 (5 bases). Germline loops: CDR1 SGHDT, CDR2 YYEEEE. The ends were cut back, 2 bases at V and 4 bases at J, with 12 bases in the middle. The length of the CDR3 is 14 residues. CDR3 in DNA: TGTGCCAGCAGCTTACAGGTTTTGGGCTATGGCTACACCTTC. Translated, it gives CASSLQVLGYGYTF.

The chain recombines TRBV2 with TRBJ2-2, with 8 nucleotides matching TRBD1. The V gene's germline CDR1 is SNHLY and CDR2 FYNNEI. The CDR3 has 15 amino acids. The J segment lost 1 base and the V segment lost 6 bases, leaving 4 bases of the junction unmatched. CDR3 protein: CASSLQGGNTGELFF. In nucleotides, the CDR3 is TGTGCCAGCAGCCTACAGGGGGGGAACACCGGGGAGCTGTTTTTT.

The chain links TRBV5-1 to TRBJ1-2; TRBD1 matches 7 bases. J lost 8 bases, V lost 4 bases, and 17 bases had no gene match. Germline lookup yields CDR1 SGHRS and CDR2 YFSETQ. There are 16 residues in the CDR3. Here the CDR3 reads CASSPSTGLLPGGYTF. In nucleotides, the CDR3 is TGCGCCAGCAGCCCGTCGACAGGGCTCTTACCAGGAGGCTACACCTTC.

The gene calls are TRBV30 and TRBJ2-2; a possible D gene is TRBD2 (6 bases). Trimming pared 3 bases from V and 2 bases from J, leaving 10 bases between. The CDR3 sequence is 14 residues long. Germline V lookup: CDR1 GTSNPN, CDR2 SVGIG (reference sequence). The CDR3 sequence is CAWRRDSNTGELFF. The CDR3 coding sequence is TGTGCCTGGAGGCGGGACTCCAACACCGGGGAGCTGTTTTTT. Looking up the rest from reference TRBV30 and TRBJ2-2 gives the full variable domain: SQTIHQWPATLVQPVGSPLSLECTVEGTSNPNLYWYRQAAGRGLQLLFYSVGIGQISSEVPQNLSASRPQDRQFILSSKKLLLSDSGFYLCAWRRDSNTGELFFGEGSRLTVL.

This clone has just one count. V gene TRBV19 combines with J gene TRBJ1-2; tentatively, D is TRBD1 (6 bases). The germline V gene encodes CDR1 LNHDA and CDR2 SQIVND (reference sequence). V shed 6 bases and J shed 3 bases, with 11 bases lying between them. The CDR3 has 13 amino acids. CDR3 sequence: CASSPDRDYGYTF. The CDR3 nucleotides are TGTGCCAGTAGCCCGGACAGAGACTATGGCTACACCTTC.

The chain uses TRBV24-1 and TRBJ2-7; tentative D call: TRBD2 (5 bases). V was clipped by 5 bases and J by 0 bases, with 16 bases between them. Germline V gene sequence: CDR1 KGHDR, CDR2 SFDVKD. This CDR3 is built from 16 residues. The CDR3 protein is CATSGTTIGGSYEQYF. In DNA, the CDR3 is TGTGCCACCAGTGGAACCACGATAGGAGGCTCCTACGAGCAGTACTTC.

V and J are TRBV30 and TRBJ1-2; no clear D. This CDR3 contains 14 residues. With 2 bases removed from V and 0 bases from J, the gap between germline ends came to 10 bases. Per the germline V gene, CDR1 is GTSNPN and CDR2 is SVGIG (reference sequence). The chain's CDR3 is CAWSTIRANYGYTF. In DNA, the CDR3 is TGTGCCTGGAGTACCATCCGGGCTAACTATGGCTACACCTTC.

The chain carries TRBV30 and TRBJ2-5; 9 bases are shared with TRBD2. The CDR3 loop spans 16 amino acids. Germline loops: CDR1 GTSNPN, CDR2 SVGIG (reference sequence). J gave up 2 bases and V 0 bases, and 7 bases lay outside the gene matches. CDR3 in DNA: TGTGCCTGGAGTGTACAAGTGACTAGCGGACAAGAGACCCAGTACTTC. Encoded protein: CAWSVQVTSGQETQYF.

This chain links TRBV7-2 with TRBJ1-2; D is unclear. CDR3 length equals 15 residues. V was pared by 0 bases and J by 5 bases, with 13 bases between. Germline values: CDR1 SGHTA, CDR2 FQGNSA. CDR3 DNA: TGTGCCAGCAGCTTAGCGGTGTCCCGCGCTTATGGCTACACCTTC. This gives the protein CASSLAVSRAYGYTF.

The rearrangement joins TRBV28 to TRBJ1-1, with 7 bases fitting TRBD1. Germline V CDR1 and CDR2: MDHEN, SYDVKM. The CDR3 has 13 residues. J was trimmed by 6 bases and V by 5 bases; bases with no gene match: 6. This CDR3 reads CASSTPGGAEAFF. CDR3 nucleotide sequence: TGTGCCAGCAGTACCCCAGGGGGAGCTGAAGCTTTCTTT.